This entry lists 20 T cell receptor beta chains sequenced from one sample in a study of memory CD4+ T cells and cytomegalovirus serostatus. Using immunoSEQ multiplex PCR, the repertoire was profiled, and TCRdb retains in-frame clones only, with some absent. The sample lists about 60,000 clones, approximately 81% occurring once. The sort gate was single viable CD3+CD4+CD8-CD45RO+ cells for memory CD4+ T cells. The source material was memory CD4+ T cells from blood. These receptors were collected from an adult in good health and CMV-seronegative. Some clones in this sample may be carry-over from other donors' samples.

V gene TRBV5-5 combines with J gene TRBJ1-2, with D perhaps TRBD1 (5 bases). V lost 0 bases to trimming and J lost 2 bases, with 11 bases between them. The CDR3 consists of 15 residues. Germline V gene lookup returns CDR1 SGHKS and CDR2 YYEKEE (reference sequence). CDR3 residues: CASSLGQRPNYGYTF. DNA for the CDR3: TGTGCCAGCAGCTTGGGACAGCGACCAAACTATGGCTACACCTTC. Together with reference TRBV5-5 and TRBJ1-2, the CDR3 gives the full variable domain: DAGVTQSPTHLIKTRGQQVTLRCSPISGHKSVSWYQQVLGQGPQFIFQYYEKEERGRGNFPDRFSARQFPNYSSELNVNALLLGDSALYLCASSLGQRPNYGYTFGSGTRLTVV.

This chain joins TRBV6-5 and TRBJ2-7; TRBD1 matches 9 bases. Per germline, CDR1 MNHEY and CDR2 SVGAGI. The CDR3 is 14 amino acids. V shed 5 bases and J 5 bases; nucleotides not matched to a gene: 7. The CDR3 DNA is TGTGCCAGCAGTCGCACCGGGACAGGGAACGAGCAGTACTTC. It is translated as CASSRTGTGNEQYF.

The rearrangement uses TRBV7-8 and TRBJ2-7, with D perhaps TRBD2 (5 bases). Germline CDR1 SGHVS, CDR2 FQNEAQ. The CDR3 has 14 amino acids. Between the trimmed V and J ends, which lost 5 bases and 3 bases, there was a span of 14 bases. CDR3: CASSPQPSYYEQYF. The CDR3 bases are TGTGCCAGCAGCCCTCAGCCTAGCTACTACGAGCAGTACTTC.

The chain has TRBV2 and TRBJ2-5, with unresolved D. The V and J ends lost 6 bases and 1 base respectively, with 15 bases between them. Per germline, CDR1 SNHLY and CDR2 FYNNEI. The CDR3 totals 15 residues. In nucleotides, the CDR3 is TGTGCCAGCAGGCCCCAAGGCGTCCCCCAAGAGACCCAGTACTTC. It encodes CASRPQGVPQETQYF.

The chain carries TRBV18 and TRBJ2-7, with unresolved D. CDR1 is KGHSH, CDR2 LQKENI, per germline. The CDR3 covers 12 residues. With 1 base removed from V and 1 base from J, the gap between germline ends came to 2 bases. CDR3: CASSPRSYEQYF. CDR3 DNA: TGTGCCAGCTCACCACGGTCCTACGAGCAGTACTTC.

The chain links TRBV29-1 to TRBJ2-1; 7 bases line up with TRBD2. After removal of 1 base from V and 3 bases from J, the junction contained 3 bases not matched to a gene. The CDR3 sequence is 14 residues long. Germline V gives CDR1 SQVTM, CDR2 ANQGSEA. CDR3 sequence (DNA): TGCAGCGTTGAAGTTGAGCGGGGCTACAATGAGCAGTTCTTC. It specifies CSVEVERGYNEQFF.

This clone was counted a few times. The genes are TRBV11-2 and TRBJ2-5, with 7 bases identical to TRBD1. V gave up 1 base and J gave up 5 bases; unmatched junction bases: 10. This CDR3 has 16 amino acids. CDR1 and CDR2 from the germline V gene are SGHAT and FQNNGV. CDR3 bases: TGTGCCAGCAGCTTAGTCGGAACAGGGGTGGGGGAGACCCAGTACTTC. The encoded protein is CASSLVGTGVGETQYF.

Worth noting for this clone: This specimen includes other DNA sequences encoding the same CDR3. V usage is TRBV2 and J usage is TRBJ2-7; the D is unclear. There are 11 residues in the CDR3. In germline, CDR1 is SNHLY, CDR2 FYNNEI. The V end lost 5 bases, the J end lost 4 bases, and 6 bases lay between the germline ends. In DNA, the CDR3 is TGTGCCAGCAGTCCTAAATACGAGCAGTACTTC. This translates into CASSPKYEQYF.

The chain recombines TRBV28 with TRBJ1-5; 9 bases match TRBD1. Trimming at V came to 5 bases and at J to 2 bases, leaving 7 bases not matched to a gene. The CDR3 runs 16 residues. Germline V lookup: CDR1 MDHEN, CDR2 SYDVKM. The CDR3, as DNA: TGTGCCAGCAGTATCCGCCGGGACAGGGGCAATCAGCCCCAGCATTTT. It specifies CASSIRRDRGNQPQHF.

Worth noting for this clone: Other DNA sequences from this sample encode an identical CDR3 as well. The chain uses TRBV6-1 and TRBJ2-6, with D unclear. CDR1 and CDR2 (germline): MNHNS, SASEGT. CDR3 length: 15 residues. The V gene lost 6 bases and the J gene lost 0 bases, with 9 bases spanning the gap. Here the CDR3 reads CASRSGGSGANVLTF. CDR3 bases: TGTGCCAGCAGGTCGGGCGGCTCTGGGGCCAACGTCCTGACTTTC.

V is TRBV7-3 and J is TRBJ2-3; no definite D call. Germline values: CDR1 SGHTA, CDR2 FQGTGA. The CDR3 extends over 12 amino acids. The V and J ends lost 5 bases and 7 bases respectively, with 10 bases between them. CDR3 protein: CASSPPRNTQYF. DNA for the CDR3: TGTGCCAGCAGCCCCCCCAGGAATACGCAGTATTTT. The variable domain in full, completed from reference TRBV7-3 and TRBJ2-3, reads GAGVSQTPSNKVTEKGKYVELRCDPISGHTALYWYRQSLGQGPEFLIYFQGTGAADDSGLPNDRFFAVRPEGSVSTLKIQRTERGDSAVYLCASSPPRNTQYFGPGTRLTVL.

The V call is TRBV4-2, the J call TRBJ2-1; 11 bases align to TRBD2. After removal of 0 bases from V and 12 bases from J, the junction contained 10 bases not matched to a gene. The CDR3 consists of 16 residues. The germline V gene encodes CDR1 LGHNA and CDR2 YNFKEQ. DNA for the CDR3: TGTGCCAGCAGCCAAGATGAGTCTAGCGGGAGGTGGGGGCAGTTCTTC. This codes for CASSQDESSGRWGQFF.

The gene calls are TRBV5-6 and TRBJ1-2; D call uncertain. The CDR3 extends over 15 amino acids. Germline CDR1 is SGHDT and CDR2 is YYEEEE. Trimming stripped 5 bases from V and 2 bases from J, with 16 bases between. The CDR3 reads CASSLLHGSNYGYTF. CDR3 sequence (DNA): TGTGCCAGCAGTCTCCTACACGGCTCCAACTATGGCTACACCTTC.

The chain couples TRBV11-2 to TRBJ1-1; D gene ambiguous. Germline V gene sequence: CDR1 SGHAT, CDR2 FQNNGV. The CDR3 is 13 amino acids. V lost 1 base to trimming and J lost 11 bases, with 14 bases between them. The CDR3, as DNA: TGTGCCAGCAGCTTAGTTGAGGTGGTGAGTGCTTTCTTT. Translated: CASSLVEVVSAFF.

CDR3 sequence: CASSSSQGGNTEAFF. For the CDR3, the DNA is TGTGCCAGCAGCTCATCACAGGGTGGGAACACTGAAGCTTTCTTT. The rearrangement links TRBV7-3 to TRBJ1-1; D perhaps matches TRBD1 (6 bases). Trimming stripped 4 bases from V and 1 base from J, with 13 bases between. CDR1 SGHTA and CDR2 FQGTGA come from the germline V gene. There are 15 residues in the CDR3.

This chain connects TRBV4-2 to TRBJ2-5; D possibly corresponds to TRBD2 (6 bases). V gave up 4 bases and J gave up 1 base, with 19 bases separating them. The germline CDR1 and CDR2 sequences are LGHNA and YNFKEQ. This CDR3 has 17 residues. DNA for the CDR3: TGTGCCAGCAGCCCAAGCGTTAGCGGAAGGTTCCAAGAGACCCAGTACTTC. It translates to CASSPSVSGRFQETQYF.

The chain uses TRBV2 and TRBJ1-5, with D tentatively TRBD1 (5 bases). Trimming pared 4 bases from V and 7 bases from J, leaving 14 bases between. This CDR3 has 14 residues. The germline CDR1 and CDR2 sequences are SNHLY and FYNNEI. CDR3 nucleotide sequence: TGTGCCAGCAGTGTAGGCAGGGAAGGCCAGCCCCAGCATTTT. It translates to CASSVGREGQPQHF.

This chain uses TRBV30 with TRBJ2-7; perhaps TRBD2 as D (6 bases). Per germline, CDR1 GTSNPN and CDR2 SVGIG (reference sequence). This CDR3 has 14 residues. V lost 0 bases, J lost 3 bases, and 12 bases lay in between. CDR3 region: CAWSVEGRSYEQYF. CDR3 coding DNA: TGTGCCTGGAGTGTAGAGGGGAGGAGCTACGAGCAGTACTTC.

The chain links TRBV30 to TRBJ2-7; 8 bases are a match to TRBD2. The germline V gene encodes CDR1 GTSNPN and CDR2 SVGIG (reference sequence). V lost 0 bases to trimming and J lost 3 bases; unmatched junction nucleotides: 7. The CDR3 covers 15 residues. The CDR3 spells CAWSVPGLDSYEQYF. The CDR3 coding sequence is TGTGCCTGGAGTGTACCGGGACTAGATAGCTACGAGCAGTACTTC. The variable domain in full, completed from reference TRBV30 and TRBJ2-7, reads SQTIHQWPATLVQPVGSPLSLECTVEGTSNPNLYWYRQAAGRGLQLLFYSVGIGQISSEVPQNLSASRPQDRQFILSSKKLLLSDSGFYLCAWSVPGLDSYEQYFGPGTRLTVT.

The CDR3 bases are TGTGCCAGCAGCGCCGGAGGAGGGACCGGGGAGCTGTTTTTT. It specifies CASSAGGGTGELFF. The genes are TRBV5-5 and TRBJ2-2, with D possibly TRBD2 on 6 matching bases. V gave up 4 bases and J gave up 5 bases, with 12 bases separating them. The CDR3 is 14 residues long. CDR1 is SGHKS and CDR2 is YYEKEE in the germline V gene (reference sequence).